The rows below give T cell receptor beta chains drawn from one sample of a study of patients and donors after allogeneic stem cell transplantation. TCRdb used MiXCR to reprocess the RT-PCR reads, holding one entry per CDR3 protein. The table lists 98,000 or so distinct CDR3 sequences, approximately 40% of them singletons. The sample taken for sequencing was blood, either unsorted or a sorted T cell fraction (not recorded which). These TCRs come from a human donor who was either an allogeneic HSCT recipient or a stem cell or donor lymphocyte infusion donor (not recorded which). It is not recorded whose cells these are; they may come from a transplant donor. The CDR3 runs from the conserved cysteine through the conserved F or W. The D gene is left open where the match is weak.

TRBD1	TRBV5-1	TRBJ1-2	CASSLEQGYYGYTF
-	TRBV18	TRBJ1-1	CASSRRDFLNTEAFF
-	TRBV29-1	TRBJ2-7	CSVKGRNYEQYF
TRBD2	TRBV10-3	TRBJ2-7	CAISRTSGYEQYF
-	TRBV10-3	TRBJ2-5	CAIRRGETQYF
-	TRBV4-3	TRBJ1-3	CASSPRTVQSSGNTIYF
-	TRBV6-2/TRBV6-3	TRBJ1-1	CASSNGPGENTEAFF
-	TRBV20-1	TRBJ1-1	CSARLPGTNTEAFF
TRBD2	TRBV15	TRBJ2-2	CATSRESGGGNTGELFF
-	TRBV27	TRBJ2-7	CASSFRGGQFYEQYF
-	TRBV15	TRBJ2-6	CATSRALLSGANVLTF
-	TRBV12-3/TRBV12-4	TRBJ2-5	CASSLTSGEGETQYF
-	TRBV20-1	TRBJ1-1	CSVWRNTEAFF
-	TRBV6-6	TRBJ2-2	CASSYRGATGELFF
-	TRBV4-3	TRBJ2-5	CASSPVQGMFQYF
TRBD1	TRBV7-8	TRBJ2-5	CASSLRRQGNRETQYF
-	TRBV21-1	TRBJ1-2	CASSKRGAGTNYGYTF
-	TRBV12-3/TRBV12-4	TRBJ1-4	CASGLQTGEKLFF
TRBD2	TRBV4-2	TRBJ2-5	CASSRLLAGEETQYF
-	TRBV2	TRBJ1-4	CASSDRKKLFF
-	TRBV12-3/TRBV12-4	TRBJ2-1	CASSFDSPNEQFF
-	TRBV5-1	TRBJ1-5	CATSWDGNQPQHF